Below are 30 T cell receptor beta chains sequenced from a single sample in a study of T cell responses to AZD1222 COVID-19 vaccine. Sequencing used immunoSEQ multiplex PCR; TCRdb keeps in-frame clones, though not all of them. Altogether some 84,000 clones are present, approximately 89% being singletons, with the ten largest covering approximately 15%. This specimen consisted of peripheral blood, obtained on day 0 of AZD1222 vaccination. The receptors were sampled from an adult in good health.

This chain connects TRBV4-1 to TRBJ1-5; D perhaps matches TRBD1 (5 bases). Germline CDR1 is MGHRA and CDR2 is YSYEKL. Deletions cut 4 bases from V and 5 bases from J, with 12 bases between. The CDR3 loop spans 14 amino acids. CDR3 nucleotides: TGCGCCAGCAGCCCGTATCTGGGGGATCAGCCCCAGCATTTT. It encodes CASSPYLGDQPQHF.

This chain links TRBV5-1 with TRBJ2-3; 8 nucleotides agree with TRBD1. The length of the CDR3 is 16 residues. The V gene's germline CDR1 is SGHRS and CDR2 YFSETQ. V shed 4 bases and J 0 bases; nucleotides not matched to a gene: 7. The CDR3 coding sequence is TGCGCCAGCAGCCTCCGACAGGGGCCTAGCACAGATACGCAGTATTTT. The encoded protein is CASSLRQGPSTDTQYF.

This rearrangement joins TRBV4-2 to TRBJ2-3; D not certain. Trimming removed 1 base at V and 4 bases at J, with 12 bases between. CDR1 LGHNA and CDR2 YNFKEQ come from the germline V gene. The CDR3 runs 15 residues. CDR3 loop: CASSQGDSLPDTQYF. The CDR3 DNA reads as TGTGCCAGCAGCCAAGGTGATAGTTTGCCAGATACGCAGTATTTT.

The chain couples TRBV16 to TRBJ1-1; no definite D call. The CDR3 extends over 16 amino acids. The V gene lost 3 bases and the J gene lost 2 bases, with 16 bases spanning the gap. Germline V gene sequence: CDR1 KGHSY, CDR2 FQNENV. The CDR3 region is CASSHPRAIVNTEAFF. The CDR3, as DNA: TGTGCCAGCAGCCACCCTAGGGCCATTGTCAACACTGAAGCTTTCTTT.

The chain's CDR3 is CASSGEITYGYTF. DNA of the CDR3: TGTGCCAGCAGCGGAGAAATCACATATGGCTACACCTTC. The rearrangement joins TRBV2 to TRBJ1-2; D unclear. CDR3 length: 13 amino acids. From germline, CDR1 is SNHLY and CDR2 FYNNEI. Trimming removed 6 bases from V and 5 bases from J, with 13 bases in between.

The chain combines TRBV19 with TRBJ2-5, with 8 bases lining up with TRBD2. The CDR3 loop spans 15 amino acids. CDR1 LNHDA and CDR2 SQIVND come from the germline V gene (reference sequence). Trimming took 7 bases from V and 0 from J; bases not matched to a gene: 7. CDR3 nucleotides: TGTGCCAGTAATACCCCGGGAGGGGACCAAGAGACCCAGTACTTC. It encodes CASNTPGGDQETQYF.

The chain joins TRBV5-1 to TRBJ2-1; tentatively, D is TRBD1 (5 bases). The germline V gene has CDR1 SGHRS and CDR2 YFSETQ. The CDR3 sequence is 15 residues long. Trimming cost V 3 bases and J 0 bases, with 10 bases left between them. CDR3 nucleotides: TGCGCCAGCAGCTCGACAGCCAGCTCCTACAATGAGCAGTTCTTC. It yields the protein CASSSTASSYNEQFF.

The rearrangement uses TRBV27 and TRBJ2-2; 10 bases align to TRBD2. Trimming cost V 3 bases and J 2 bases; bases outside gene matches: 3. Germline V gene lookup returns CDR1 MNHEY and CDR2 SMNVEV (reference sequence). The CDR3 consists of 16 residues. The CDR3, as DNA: TGTGCCAGCAGTTTCAGGACTAGCGGAAACACCGGGGAGCTGTTTTTT. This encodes CASSFRTSGNTGELFF.

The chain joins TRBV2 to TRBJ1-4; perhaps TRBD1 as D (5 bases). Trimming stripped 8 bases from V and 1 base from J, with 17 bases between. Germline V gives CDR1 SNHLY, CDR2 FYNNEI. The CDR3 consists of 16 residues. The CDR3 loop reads CASRVGGLRTNEKLFF. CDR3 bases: TGTGCCAGCCGGGTGGGGGGGTTGAGAACTAATGAAAAACTGTTTTTT. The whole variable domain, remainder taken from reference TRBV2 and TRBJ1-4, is EPEVTQTPSHQVTQMGQEVILRCVPISNHLYFYWYRQILGQKVEFLVSFYNNEISEKSEIFDDQFSVERPDGSNFTLKIRSTKLEDSAMYFCASRVGGLRTNEKLFFGSGTQLSVL.

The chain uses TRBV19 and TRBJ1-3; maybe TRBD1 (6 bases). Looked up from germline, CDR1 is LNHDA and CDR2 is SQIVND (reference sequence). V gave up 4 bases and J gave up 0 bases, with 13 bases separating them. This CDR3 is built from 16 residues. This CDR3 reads CASSTGQFFSGNTIYF. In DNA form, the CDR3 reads TGTGCCAGTAGTACCGGACAGTTTTTCTCTGGAAACACCATATATTTT.

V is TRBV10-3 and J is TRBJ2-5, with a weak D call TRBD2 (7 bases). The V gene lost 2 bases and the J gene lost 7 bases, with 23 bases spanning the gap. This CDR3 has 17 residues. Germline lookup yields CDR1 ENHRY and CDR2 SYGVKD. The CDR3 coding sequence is TGTGCCATCAGTGAGACTAAAGGGGGGGAGTTTGGCGGGACCCAGTACTTC. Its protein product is CAISETKGGEFGGTQYF.

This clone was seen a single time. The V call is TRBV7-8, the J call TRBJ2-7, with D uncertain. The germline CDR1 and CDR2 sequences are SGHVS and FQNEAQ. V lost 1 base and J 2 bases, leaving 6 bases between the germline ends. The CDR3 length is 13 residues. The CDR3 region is CASSLDSAYEQYF. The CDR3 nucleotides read TGTGCCAGCAGCTTAGACTCAGCCTACGAGCAGTACTTC. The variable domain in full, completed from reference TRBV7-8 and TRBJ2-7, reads GAGVSQSPRYKVAKRGQDVALRCDPISGHVSLFWYQQALGQGPEFLTYFQNEAQLDKSGLPSDRFFAERPEGSVSTLKIQRTQQEDSAVYLCASSLDSAYEQYFGPGTRLTVT.

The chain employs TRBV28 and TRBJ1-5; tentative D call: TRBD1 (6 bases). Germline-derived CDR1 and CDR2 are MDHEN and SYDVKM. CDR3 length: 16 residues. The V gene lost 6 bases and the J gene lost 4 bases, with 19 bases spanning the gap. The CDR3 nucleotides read TGTGCCAGCAGCGAGACGACAGGCCCGCTGAATCAGCCCCAGCATTTT. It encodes CASSETTGPLNQPQHF.

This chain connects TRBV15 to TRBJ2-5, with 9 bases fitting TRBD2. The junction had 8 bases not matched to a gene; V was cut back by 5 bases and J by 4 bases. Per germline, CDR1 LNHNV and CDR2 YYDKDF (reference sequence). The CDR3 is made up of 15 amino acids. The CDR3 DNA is TGTGCCACCAGCGGAGCGGGAGGAGGAGGAGAGACCCAGTACTTC. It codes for CATSGAGGGGETQYF.

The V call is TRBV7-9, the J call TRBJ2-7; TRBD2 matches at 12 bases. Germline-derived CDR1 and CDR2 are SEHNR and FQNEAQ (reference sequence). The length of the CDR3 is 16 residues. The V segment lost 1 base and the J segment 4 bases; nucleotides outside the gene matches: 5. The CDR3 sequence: CASSLGLAGDRYEQYF. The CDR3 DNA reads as TGTGCCAGCAGCTTAGGACTAGCGGGAGATAGGTACGAGCAGTACTTC.

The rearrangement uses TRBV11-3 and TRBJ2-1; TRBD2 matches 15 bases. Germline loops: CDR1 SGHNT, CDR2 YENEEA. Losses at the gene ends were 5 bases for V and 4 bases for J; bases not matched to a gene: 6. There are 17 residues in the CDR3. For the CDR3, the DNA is TGTGCCAGCAGCCCCGGACTAGCGGGAGGGCGGTACAATGAGCAGTTCTTC. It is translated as CASSPGLAGGRYNEQFF.

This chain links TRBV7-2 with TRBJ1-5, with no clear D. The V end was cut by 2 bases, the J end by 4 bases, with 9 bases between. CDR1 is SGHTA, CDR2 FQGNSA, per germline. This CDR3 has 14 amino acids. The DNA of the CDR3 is TGTGCCAGCAGCTTATTTAGCTGGAATCAGCCCCAGCATTTT. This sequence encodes CASSLFSWNQPQHF.

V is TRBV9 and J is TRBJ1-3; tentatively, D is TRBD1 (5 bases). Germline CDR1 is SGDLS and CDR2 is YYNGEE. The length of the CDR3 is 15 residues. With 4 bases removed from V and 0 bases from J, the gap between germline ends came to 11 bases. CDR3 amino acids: CASSPGQRSGNTIYF. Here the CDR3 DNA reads TGTGCCAGCAGCCCAGGACAACGCTCTGGAAACACCATATATTTT. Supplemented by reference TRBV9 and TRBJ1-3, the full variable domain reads DSGVTQTPKHLITATGQRVTLRCSPRSGDLSVYWYQQSLDQGLQFLIQYYNGEERAKGNILERFSAQQFPDLHSELNLSSLELGDSALYFCASSPGQRSGNTIYFGEGSWLTVV.

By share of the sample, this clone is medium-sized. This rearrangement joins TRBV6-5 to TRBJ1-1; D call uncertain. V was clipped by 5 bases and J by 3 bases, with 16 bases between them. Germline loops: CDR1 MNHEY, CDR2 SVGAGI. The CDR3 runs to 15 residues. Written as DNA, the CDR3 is TGTGCCAGCAGTCCCGACATAGGTGGCCACACTGAAGCTTTCTTT. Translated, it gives CASSPDIGGHTEAFF.

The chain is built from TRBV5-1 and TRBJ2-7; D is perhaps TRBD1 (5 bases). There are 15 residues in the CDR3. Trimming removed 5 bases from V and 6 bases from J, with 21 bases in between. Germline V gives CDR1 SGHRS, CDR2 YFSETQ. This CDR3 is CASRTNQGKGGEQYF. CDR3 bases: TGCGCCAGCAGAACTAACCAGGGAAAAGGTGGCGAGCAGTACTTC.

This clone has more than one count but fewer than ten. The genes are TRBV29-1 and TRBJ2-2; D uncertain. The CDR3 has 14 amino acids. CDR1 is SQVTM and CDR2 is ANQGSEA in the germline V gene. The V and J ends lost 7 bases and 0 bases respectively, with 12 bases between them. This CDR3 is CSGRTASNTGELFF. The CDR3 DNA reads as TGCAGCGGACGGACGGCCTCGAACACCGGGGAGCTGTTTTTT.

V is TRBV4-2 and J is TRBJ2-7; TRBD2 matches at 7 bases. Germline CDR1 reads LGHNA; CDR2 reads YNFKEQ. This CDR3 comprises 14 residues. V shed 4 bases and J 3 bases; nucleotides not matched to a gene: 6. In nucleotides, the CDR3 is TGTGCCAGCAGCCGGGAGCGGGAACACTACGAGCAGTACTTC. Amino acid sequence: CASSREREHYEQYF.

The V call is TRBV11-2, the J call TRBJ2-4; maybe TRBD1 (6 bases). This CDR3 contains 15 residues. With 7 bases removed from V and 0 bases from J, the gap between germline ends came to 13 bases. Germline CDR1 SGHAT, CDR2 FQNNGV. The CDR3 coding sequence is TGTGCCAGCAACCTAAGACAGGTAGCCAAAAACATTCAGTACTTC. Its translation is CASNLRQVAKNIQYF.

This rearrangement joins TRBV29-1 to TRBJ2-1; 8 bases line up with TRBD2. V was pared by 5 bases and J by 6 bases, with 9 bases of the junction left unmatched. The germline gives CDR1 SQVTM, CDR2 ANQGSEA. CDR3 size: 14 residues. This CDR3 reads CSVSFSAGGNEQFF. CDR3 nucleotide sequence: TGCAGCGTTTCTTTCAGTGCGGGAGGCAATGAGCAGTTCTTC.

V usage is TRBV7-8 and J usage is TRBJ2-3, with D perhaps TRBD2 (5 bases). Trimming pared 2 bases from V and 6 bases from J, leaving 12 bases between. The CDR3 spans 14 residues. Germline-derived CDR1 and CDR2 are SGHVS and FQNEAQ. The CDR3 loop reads CASSLKLGVDTQYF. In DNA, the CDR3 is TGTGCCAGCAGCTTAAAATTGGGAGTCGATACGCAGTATTTT.

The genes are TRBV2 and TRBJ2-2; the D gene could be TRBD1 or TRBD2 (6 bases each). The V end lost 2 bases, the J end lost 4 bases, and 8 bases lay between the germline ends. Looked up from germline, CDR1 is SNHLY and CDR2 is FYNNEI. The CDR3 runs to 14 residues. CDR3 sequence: CASSEWGATGELFF. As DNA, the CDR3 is TGTGCCAGCAGTGAATGGGGGGCCACCGGGGAGCTGTTTTTT.

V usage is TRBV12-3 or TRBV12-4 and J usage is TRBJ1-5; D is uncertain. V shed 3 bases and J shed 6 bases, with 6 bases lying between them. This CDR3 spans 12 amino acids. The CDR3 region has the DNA TGTGCCAGCAGTTTTGGTGGTCAGCCCCAGCATTTT. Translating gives CASSFGGQPQHF.

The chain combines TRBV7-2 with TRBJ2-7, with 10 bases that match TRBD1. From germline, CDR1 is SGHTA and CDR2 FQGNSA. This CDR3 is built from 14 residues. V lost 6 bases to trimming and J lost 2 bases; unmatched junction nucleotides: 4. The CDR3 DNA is TGTGCCAGCAGGCCGGGACAGGGGACCTACGAGCAGTACTTC. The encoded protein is CASRPGQGTYEQYF.

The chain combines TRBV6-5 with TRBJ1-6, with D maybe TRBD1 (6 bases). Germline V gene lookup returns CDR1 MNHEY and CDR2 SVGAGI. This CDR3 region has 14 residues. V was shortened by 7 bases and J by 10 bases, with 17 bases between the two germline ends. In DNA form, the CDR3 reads TGTGCCAGCATCCCGACAGGCTTTGAATCACCCCTCCACTTT. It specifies CASIPTGFESPLHF.

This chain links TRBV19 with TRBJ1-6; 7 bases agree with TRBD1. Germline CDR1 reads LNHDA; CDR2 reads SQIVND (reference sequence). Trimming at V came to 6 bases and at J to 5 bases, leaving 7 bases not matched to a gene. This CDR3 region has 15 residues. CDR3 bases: TGTGCCAGTAGACCAGACAGGGCGGATAATTCACCCCTCCACTTT. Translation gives CASRPDRADNSPLHF.